This entry is about one TCR beta chain. Its antigen is unidentified. Using immunoSEQ multiplex PCR, the repertoire was profiled, and TCRdb retains in-frame clones only, with some absent. Of more than 400,000 clones in the sample, 95% to 97% are singletons; the top ten hold about 0.057%. These data belong to a study of shared clonotypes between healthy human individuals. About the study: Each donor's CD8 memory used one plate, CD8 naive two, each CD4 subset three.

Overall study results and limits: A few donors had 5% to 6% of their naive CD4 clonotypes in common.

Sequenced input: naive CD4+ T cells sorted from blood. Subset here: CD45RA+ positively selected. This receptor was obtained from a woman under 40 in good health.

CDR3 residues: CASSPGGNYYGYTF. The CDR3 nucleotides read TGTGCCAGCAGCCCAGGGGGGAACTACTATGGCTACACCTTC. V and J are TRBV28 and TRBJ1-2; TRBD1 matches at 7 bases. The CDR3 sequence is 14 residues long. The germline V gene has CDR1 MDHEN and CDR2 SYDVKM. V was pared by 6 bases and J by 3 bases, with 7 bases of the junction left unmatched.